These 11 T cell receptor beta chains were all obtained from the same sample, sequenced in a study of blood T cell repertoires in COVID-19 (dated by TCRdb to the early 2020s). Library preparation used the immunoSEQ multiplex PCR assay. TCRdb's version of the immuneACCESS table is confined to in-frame rearrangements and falls short of the full clone set. An unresolved V gene accounts for under half of the shortfall where checked; the remainder is of unknown origin. This sample gives fewer than 300,000 clones in total; 90% to 95% of them show up just once. Of the sample, 2.2% falls within the top ten clones. The sequenced material came from peripheral blood. The receptors originated from a woman aged 25-40 years with COVID-19, enrolled during active disease.

This clone was seen a single time. The rearrangement uses TRBV11-2 and TRBJ1-1; D ambiguous. Trimming cost V 5 bases and J 1 base, with 11 bases left between them. The CDR3 runs 14 residues. In germline, CDR1 is SGHAT, CDR2 FQNNGV. The CDR3 loop is CASSNRRENTEAFF. As DNA, the CDR3 is TGTGCCAGCAGCAATCGGCGGGAGAACACTGAAGCTTTCTTT.

The chain uses TRBV20-1 and TRBJ2-3; possible D gene TRBD2, 6 bases. Germline lookup yields CDR1 DFQATT and CDR2 SNEGSKA (reference sequence). The CDR3 consists of 13 residues. V gave up 3 bases and J gave up 5 bases, with 12 bases separating them. CDR3 in amino acids: CSASMASEDTQYF. Here the CDR3 DNA reads TGCAGTGCTAGTATGGCTAGCGAAGATACGCAGTATTTT.

V and J are TRBV7-2 and TRBJ2-1, with 9 bases fitting TRBD1. The CDR3 is 15 amino acids. The V segment lost 7 bases and the J segment 2 bases; nucleotides outside the gene matches: 6. Germline CDR1 SGHTA, CDR2 FQGNSA. The CDR3 loop is CASTQQGATYNEQFF. In DNA form, the CDR3 reads TGTGCCAGCACCCAACAGGGGGCTACCTACAATGAGCAGTTCTTC.

This CDR3 is CATSIWTGVNEQFF. The CDR3 nucleotides are TGTGCCACCAGCATTTGGACAGGGGTGAATGAGCAGTTCTTC. This rearrangement joins TRBV15 to TRBJ2-1, with 9 bases lining up with TRBD1. Germline CDR1 and CDR2: LNHNV and YYDKDF (reference sequence). This CDR3 has 14 amino acids. V shed 4 bases, J shed 7 bases, and the junction held 5 bases outside the gene matches. Filled out from reference TRBV15 and TRBJ2-1, the complete variable domain reads DAMVIQNPRYQVTQFGKPVTLSCSQTLNHNVMYWYQQKSSQAPKLLFHYYDKDFNNEADTPDNFQSRRPNTSFCFLDIRSPGLGDTAMYLCATSIWTGVNEQFFGPGTRLTVL.

V is TRBV27 and J is TRBJ2-5, with D possibly being TRBD2 (6 bases). The CDR3 is 17 residues long. Trimming took 3 bases from V and 4 from J, leaving 21 bases between them. Germline values: CDR1 MNHEY, CDR2 SMNVEV (reference sequence). The CDR3 reads CASSFWGGHQGLETQYF. The CDR3 nucleotides are TGTGCCAGCAGTTTTTGGGGAGGACACCAAGGACTAGAGACCCAGTACTTC.

The chain is built from TRBV19 and TRBJ1-2; D is unclear. V gave up 7 bases and J gave up 4 bases, with 19 bases separating them. CDR3 length: 15 amino acids. CDR1 is LNHDA, CDR2 SQIVND, per germline (reference sequence). CDR3 coding DNA: TGTGCCAGTACCCATGGCCAGGTTGGGTTCTATGGCTACACCTTC. It is translated as CASTHGQVGFYGYTF.

The chain joins TRBV18 to TRBJ2-7; unclear D gene. The CDR3 has 15 amino acids. Trimming stripped 1 base from V and 2 bases from J, with 12 bases between. CDR1 is KGHSH and CDR2 is LQKENI in the germline V gene. DNA of the CDR3: TGTGCCAGCTCACCACTCTCGCGGCCAGCCTACGAGCAGTACTTC. Its protein product is CASSPLSRPAYEQYF.

The chain carries TRBV7-9 and TRBJ2-7; TRBD2 matches 7 bases. The ends lost 4 bases at V and 3 bases at J; junction bases unmatched: 9. The germline CDR1 and CDR2 sequences are SEHNR and FQNEAQ (reference sequence). CDR3 length: 15 residues. Here the CDR3 DNA reads TGTGCCAGCAGCTCTCCAGATCGGGGGGACTACGAGCAGTACTTC. It codes for CASSSPDRGDYEQYF.

In regard to this clone: Other nucleotide sequences from this sample produce the same CDR3. The chain employs TRBV5-1 and TRBJ2-7; TRBD1 aligns across 9 bases. The CDR3 is made up of 13 amino acids. Looked up from germline, CDR1 is SGHRS and CDR2 is YFSETQ. Losses at the gene ends were 4 bases for V and 7 bases for J; bases not matched to a gene: 6. CDR3 sequence (DNA): TGCGCCAGCAGCCCAGGACAGGGGCGGGAGCAGTACTTC. Translation: CASSPGQGREQYF.

The CDR3 DNA reads as TGTGCCAGCAGCAAAGACAGGTTAGGGGAAGCTTTCTTT. It codes for CASSKDRLGEAFF. The chain couples TRBV11-2 to TRBJ1-1; possible D gene TRBD1, 6 bases. Per germline, CDR1 SGHAT and CDR2 FQNNGV. V lost 5 bases and J lost 8, with 15 bases in between. The CDR3 is made up of 13 amino acids.

The rearrangement links TRBV7-9 to TRBJ1-4; no reliable D call. Germline assignment: CDR1 SEHNR and CDR2 FQNEAQ (reference sequence). The CDR3 is 15 amino acids. Between the trimmed V and J ends, which lost 5 bases and 4 bases, there was a span of 14 bases. CDR3 sequence reads: CASSPSKQFNEKLFF. The DNA of the CDR3 is TGTGCCAGCAGCCCCTCTAAACAGTTTAATGAAAAACTGTTTTTT.